This TCR beta chain comes out of a study of shared clonotypes between healthy human individuals. As processed by the authors: ImmunoSEQ yielded junction-only sequences lacking quality scores, so filtering differed. Sequencing was performed with immunoSEQ multiplex PCR; in TCRdb, only in-frame clones are kept and a portion is missing. V and J calls and clone size come straight from that table; D and trimming were deduced from the DNA. The sample records hundreds of thousands of clones, over 95% being singletons. In germline, CDR1 is GTSNPN, CDR2 SVGIG (reference sequence). This CDR3 has 14 amino acids. V dropped 7 bases and J dropped 8 bases, with 23 bases sitting between them. CD45RO negativity and positive selection for CCR7 defined naive CD8 cells, a population that excluded terminally differentiated effector memory CD45RA+ cells.

The specimen was naive CD8+ T cells sorted from blood. The V call is TRBV30, the J call TRBJ1-2, with D maybe TRBD1 (5 bases). This TCR derives from a woman in her 30s in good health. The CDR3 region has the DNA TGTGCCTCTACTGGCGGGGTTACCCCAGGGGGCTACACCTTC. It is translated as CASTGGVTPGGYTF.